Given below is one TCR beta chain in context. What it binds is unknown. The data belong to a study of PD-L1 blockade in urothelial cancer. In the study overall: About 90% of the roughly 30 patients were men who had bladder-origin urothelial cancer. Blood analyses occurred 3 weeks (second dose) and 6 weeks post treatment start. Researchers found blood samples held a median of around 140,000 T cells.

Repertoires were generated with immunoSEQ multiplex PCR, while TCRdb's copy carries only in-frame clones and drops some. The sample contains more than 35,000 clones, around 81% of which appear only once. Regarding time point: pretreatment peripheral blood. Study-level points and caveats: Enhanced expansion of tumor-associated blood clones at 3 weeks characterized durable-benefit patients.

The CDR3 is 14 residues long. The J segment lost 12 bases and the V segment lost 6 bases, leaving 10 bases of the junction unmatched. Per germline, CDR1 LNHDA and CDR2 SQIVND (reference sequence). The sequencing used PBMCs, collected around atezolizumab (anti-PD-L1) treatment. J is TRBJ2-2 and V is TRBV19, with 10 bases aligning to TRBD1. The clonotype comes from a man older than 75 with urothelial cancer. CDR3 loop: CASRETDRGSKLFF. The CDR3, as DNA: TGTGCCAGTAGGGAGACGGACAGGGGGTCTAAGCTGTTTTTT.